One T cell receptor (beta chain) is described in this entry. Its antigen is still unknown. The data stem from a study of cytomegalovirus exposure and HLA in healthy donors. Between the trimmed V and J ends, which lost 2 bases and 0 bases, there was a span of 7 bases. CDR1 is SGHRS and CDR2 is YFSETQ in the germline V gene. This CDR3 is built from 14 residues. 13 Jbeta primers and 60 Vbeta primers were used for the PCR. Data came from immunoSEQ multiplex PCR; TCRdb stores just in-frame clones and leaves some out. The table lists 100,000 to 150,000 clones, around 81% of them singletons. Findings and caveats of the study: Despite most TCR sequences being rare, some public TCRs occurred in many donors. Reports indicated that the classifier achieved high specificity and sensitivity in diagnosing cytomegalovirus status. Among the CMV-associated chains, a few were confirmed in vitro as specific for CMV antigens.

Participants comprised healthy donors of bone marrow. Source material: PBMCs. The rearrangement uses TRBV5-1 and TRBJ2-3, with no clear D. The origin of this receptor is a female donor in good health and CMV-seronegative. CDR3 sequence: CASSLQLSTDTQYF. Written as DNA, the CDR3 is TGCGCCAGCAGCTTACAGCTCAGCACAGATACGCAGTATTTT.